The present T cell receptor beta chain was sequenced within a study of T cell repertoires in cytomegalovirus infection. Study as a whole: Recently described HLA-C-restricted plus well-studied HLA-B-restricted CMV epitopes were used. Public TCR beta signature analysis indicated the presence of both CMV infection and matching HLA type.

This clonotype was seen more than once but under ten times. What it binds is not known. TCRdb reanalysed the reads using MiXCR and keeps one entry per CDR3 protein. The sample yields 800,000 to 950,000 distinct CDR3 sequences, roughly 33% seen once. The CDR3 totals 12 residues. Trimming stripped 7 bases from V and 6 bases from J, with 12 bases between. Looked up from germline, CDR1 is MNHEY and CDR2 is SMNVEV (reference sequence). Findings and limits, study-wide: Summed public TCR beta family frequency identified CMV carriers bearing the relevant HLA. HLA-C-restricted TCR beta clonotypes specific for CMV led the ex vivo response.

The chain links TRBV27 to TRBJ1-2, with D perhaps matching TRBD1 (6 bases). The sample consisted of cultured CD8+ T cells from PBMCs, taken from culture after CMV antigen stimulation. This receptor was obtained from a human donor in good health (CMV status not recorded). Some clones in this sample may be carry-over from other donors' samples. The CDR3 nucleotides read TGTGCCAGCAAAGGGGGAGCCCATGGCTACACCTTC. Protein sequence: CASKGGAHGYTF.